What follows are 22 T cell receptor beta chains derived from one specimen sequenced in a study of identical twins. Using its own MiXCR run on the 5' RACE reads, TCRdb lists one record per CDR3 protein. Altogether 400,000 to 550,000 distinct CDR3 sequences are present, about 24% being singletons, with the ten largest covering 2.5% to 3.5%. These data were also filed under a second study, of T cells expressing NK-cell markers.

The sample was CD4+ T cells sorted from blood. Receptors were obtained from a woman aged 18-29 years in good health.

This clonotype was seen a few times. CDR3 sequence: CASSKKGQGQLEQYF. CDR3 bases: TGTGCCAGCAGTAAAAAGGGACAGGGCCAGCTCGAGCAGTACTTC. V and J are TRBV12-3 or TRBV12-4 and TRBJ2-7; 9 nucleotides align to TRBD1. The CDR3 totals 15 residues. V shed 5 bases, J shed 6 bases, and the junction held 11 bases outside the gene matches.

There are a few counts of this clonotype. The chain is built from TRBV27 and TRBJ2-1; perhaps TRBD1 as D (6 bases). Germline V gene data show CDR1 as MNHEY and CDR2 as SMNVEV (reference sequence). The CDR3 has 13 residues. The V gene lost 6 bases and the J gene lost 9 bases, with 15 bases spanning the gap. CDR3 in amino acids: CASRITGPAEQFF. DNA of the CDR3: TGTGCCAGCAGGATTACAGGGCCCGCTGAGCAGTTCTTC.

A few counts support this clonotype. The chain carries TRBV5-1 and TRBJ2-2; D possibly corresponds to TRBD1 (6 bases). CDR1 is SGHRS and CDR2 is YFSETQ in the germline V gene. This CDR3 is 16 amino acids long. Trimming shortened V by 1 base and J by 1 base, and 11 bases separated the two germline ends. This CDR3 is CASSLSGAENTGELFF. The CDR3 nucleotides are TGCGCCAGCAGCTTGTCAGGGGCGGAGAACACCGGGGAGCTGTTTTTT.

The rearrangement links TRBV18 to TRBJ2-7, with D possibly being TRBD1 or TRBD2 (5 bases each). Germline V lookup: CDR1 KGHSH, CDR2 LQKENI. V dropped 4 bases and J dropped 7 bases, with 14 bases sitting between them. CDR3 length equals 13 residues. The CDR3 DNA reads TGTGCCAGCTCACGCCGAGGGGTGGAAGAGCAGTACTTC. This encodes CASSRRGVEEQYF.

This clonotype was observed a handful of times. CDR3 region: CASSGLGNQPQHF. CDR3 nucleotides: TGTGCCAGCAGCGGCCTGGGGAATCAGCCCCAGCATTTT. The gene calls are TRBV7-2 and TRBJ1-5, with D unresolved. V was clipped by 5 bases and J by 4 bases, with 9 bases between them. The CDR3 is 13 residues long. Germline V gene data show CDR1 as SGHTA and CDR2 as FQGNSA.

The sample holds a few counts of this clonotype. CDR3 DNA: TGCGCCAGCAGCTTGGTAGCCGGGAAAGCCTACAATGAGCAGTTCTTC. It is translated as CASSLVAGKAYNEQFF. This chain connects TRBV5-1 to TRBJ2-1, with D maybe TRBD2 (5 bases). The germline V gene encodes CDR1 SGHRS and CDR2 YFSETQ. CDR3 length equals 16 residues. Deletions cut 0 bases from V and 2 bases from J, with 12 bases between. Combining the CDR3 with reference TRBV5-1 and TRBJ2-1 gives the whole variable domain KAGVTQTPRYLIKTRGQQVTLSCSPISGHRSVSWYQQTPGQGLQFLFEYFSETQRNKGNFPGRFSGRQFSNSRSEMNVSTLELGDSALYLCASSLVAGKAYNEQFFGPGTRLTVL.

This clonotype was observed a handful of times. V is TRBV7-6 and J is TRBJ2-7, with D possibly being TRBD2 (6 bases). Trimming took 5 bases from V and 2 from J, leaving 16 bases between them. The CDR3 has 15 residues. CDR1 is SGHVS, CDR2 FNYEAQ, per germline. The CDR3 DNA follows: TGTGCCAGCAGCACCGGAACTAGCCCCACCTACGAGCAGTACTTC. Its protein is CASSTGTSPTYEQYF.

The V and J genes are TRBV4-1 and TRBJ2-3, with 7 bases lining up with TRBD1. Germline values: CDR1 MGHRA, CDR2 YSYEKL. There are 17 residues in the CDR3. The junction had 7 bases not matched to a gene; V was cut back by 1 base and J by 0 bases. The CDR3 region has the DNA TGCGCCAGCAGCCAAGGGTTGACAGGGAGTAGCACAGATACGCAGTATTTT. Its translation: CASSQGLTGSSTDTQYF.

This clonotype has just a few counts. The V gene is TRBV5-1, the J gene TRBJ2-5; D gene uncertain. Trimming stripped 4 bases from V and 6 bases from J, with 7 bases between. The CDR3 totals 11 residues. Germline CDR1 SGHRS, CDR2 YFSETQ. The CDR3 DNA reads as TGCGCCAGCAGCCTAATTCAGACCCAGTACTTC. Protein: CASSLIQTQYF.

The chain uses TRBV5-1 and TRBJ2-5; D remains unclear. With 5 bases removed from V and 2 bases from J, the gap between germline ends came to 7 bases. Germline CDR1 is SGHRS and CDR2 is YFSETQ. The length of the CDR3 is 12 residues. The CDR3 DNA reads as TGCGCCAGCAGGGCTGGGCAAGAGACCCAGTACTTC. It is translated as CASRAGQETQYF.

The chain combines TRBV20-1 with TRBJ2-2; 8 bases are a match to TRBD1. The junction had 8 bases not matched to a gene; V was cut back by 1 base and J by 4 bases. The CDR3 runs 16 residues. From germline, CDR1 is DFQATT and CDR2 SNEGSKA (reference sequence). The CDR3 sequence: CSARGQTGASTGELFF. In DNA, the CDR3 is TGCAGTGCTAGAGGACAGACAGGGGCGTCCACCGGGGAGCTGTTTTTT.

The chain carries TRBV6-5 and TRBJ1-4; 9 positions match TRBD1. Germline loops: CDR1 MNHEY, CDR2 SVGAGI. V lost 4 bases to trimming and J lost 14 bases; unmatched junction nucleotides: 5. The CDR3 extends over 12 amino acids. CDR3 nucleotides: TGTGCCAGCAGTTGGGACAGGGTGAAGCTGTTTTTT. Its protein product is CASSWDRVKLFF.

This clonotype appeared a few times. The genes are TRBV10-3 and TRBJ2-3; D not resolved. CDR1 is ENHRY and CDR2 is SYGVKD in the germline V gene. V was clipped by 3 bases and J by 4 bases, with 5 bases between them. CDR3 length: 12 residues. CDR3 sequence reads: CAISDDADTQYF. The CDR3 DNA follows: TGTGCCATCAGTGACGATGCAGATACGCAGTATTTT.

The sample holds a few counts of this clonotype. This chain connects TRBV29-1 to TRBJ2-3, with no clear D. The CDR3 covers 12 residues. V lost 2 bases, J lost 3 bases, and 6 bases lay in between. CDR1 and CDR2 (germline): SQVTM, ANQGSEA. The CDR3 reads CSVEKRTDTQYF. The CDR3, as DNA: TGCAGCGTTGAAAAACGGACAGATACGCAGTATTTT.

This chain uses TRBV7-8 with TRBJ2-2, with no clear D. The V and J ends lost 5 bases and 1 base respectively, with 11 bases between them. The germline CDR1 and CDR2 sequences are SGHVS and FQNEAQ. The CDR3 contains 15 residues. In nucleotides, the CDR3 is TGTGCCAGCAGCGTTAGGGTCTGGAACACCGGGGAGCTGTTTTTT. Encoded protein: CASSVRVWNTGELFF. The full variable domain, rest sourced from reference TRBV7-8 and TRBJ2-2, is GAGVSQSPRYKVAKRGQDVALRCDPISGHVSLFWYQQALGQGPEFLTYFQNEAQLDKSGLPSDRFFAERPEGSVSTLKIQRTQQEDSAVYLCASSVRVWNTGELFFGEGSRLTVL.

This clonotype was found a few times. CDR3 sequence reads: CASSLLGTGGYEQYF. The CDR3 DNA is TGCGCCAGCAGCTTGCTTGGGACAGGGGGCTACGAGCAGTACTTC. The chain combines TRBV5-1 with TRBJ2-7, with 11 bases aligning to TRBD1. The V and J ends lost 1 base and 3 bases, in that order; junction bases with no gene match: 3. The length of the CDR3 is 15 residues. Looked up from germline, CDR1 is SGHRS and CDR2 is YFSETQ.

V is TRBV20-1 and J is TRBJ2-5; perhaps D is TRBD1 or TRBD2 (5 bases each). V shed 0 bases and J shed 1 base, with 18 bases lying between them. In germline, CDR1 is DFQATT, CDR2 SNEGSKA (reference sequence). The CDR3 covers 17 residues. CDR3 residues: CSARDPFRGGPQETQYF. The CDR3 DNA reads as TGCAGTGCTAGAGATCCTTTTAGGGGCGGGCCCCAAGAGACCCAGTACTTC.

The chain couples TRBV6-2 or TRBV6-3 to TRBJ1-5; 7 bases map to TRBD1. This CDR3 is built from 14 residues. The germline V gene encodes CDR1 MNHEY and CDR2 SVGEGT. Trimming cost V 5 bases and J 6 bases; bases outside gene matches: 7. This chain's CDR3 is CASSPIRGSQPQHF. The CDR3 DNA sequence: TGTGCCAGCAGTCCAATCAGGGGGAGTCAGCCCCAGCATTTT.

The table lists this clonotype with a few counts. The chain carries TRBV7-2 and TRBJ2-3; 7 nucleotides match TRBD2. V was clipped by 3 bases and J by 5 bases; unmatched bases: 11. CDR3 length: 16 residues. The germline V gene has CDR1 SGHTA and CDR2 FQGNSA. The CDR3 DNA reads as TGTGCCAGCAGCTTCAAAGGAGGCGGGGGATTAGATACGCAGTATTTT. The encoded protein is CASSFKGGGGLDTQYF.

There are a few counts of this clonotype. The chain carries TRBV7-2 and TRBJ2-1; no clear D. Trimming shortened V by 5 bases and J by 5 bases, and 10 bases separated the two germline ends. Germline V gene lookup returns CDR1 SGHTA and CDR2 FQGNSA. CDR3 length equals 13 residues. Here the CDR3 DNA reads TGTGCCAGCAGCGTCAACAGAGACAATGAGCAGTTCTTC. This translates into CASSVNRDNEQFF.

The chain has TRBV9 and TRBJ1-2; 11 positions match TRBD1. This CDR3 has 17 amino acids. The J segment lost 5 bases and the V segment lost 3 bases, leaving 12 bases of the junction unmatched. Germline V gene lookup returns CDR1 SGDLS and CDR2 YYNGEE. The CDR3 DNA follows: TGTGCCAGCAGCGCCGGACAGGGGGCCCGCTCGGTATATGGCTACACCTTC. Protein product: CASSAGQGARSVYGYTF.

This chain links TRBV11-2 with TRBJ2-3, with D uncertain. V was trimmed by 5 bases and J by 2 bases, leaving 14 bases between them. This CDR3 spans 15 amino acids. CDR1 is SGHAT and CDR2 is FQNNGV in the germline V gene. The CDR3 loop reads CASSPPSWFTDTQYF. CDR3 nucleotide sequence: TGTGCCAGCAGCCCCCCTTCGTGGTTCACAGATACGCAGTATTTT. The full variable domain, rest sourced from reference TRBV11-2 and TRBJ2-3, is EAGVAQSPRYKIIEKRQSVAFWCNPISGHATLYWYQQILGQGPKLLIQFQNNGVVDDSQLPKDRFSAERLKGVDSTLKIQPAKLEDSAVYLCASSPPSWFTDTQYFGPGTRLTVL.